The 10 T cell receptor beta chains given below trace back to one sample, sequenced in a study of T cell responses to AZD1222 COVID-19 vaccine. Assay used: immunoSEQ multiplex PCR; TCRdb lists only in-frame clones, some missing. This repertoire shows fewer than 180,000 clones, around 90% found once; its top ten account for 2.5% to 3.5%. The sample here was peripheral blood, taken 28 days after the second AZD1222 dose. The receptor set was obtained from an adult who received the AZD1222 COVID-19 vaccine.

The chain links TRBV7-8 to TRBJ1-2; 8 nucleotides align to TRBD1. V was clipped by 4 bases and J by 8 bases; unmatched bases: 6. CDR1 is SGHVS and CDR2 is FQNEAQ in the germline V gene. The CDR3 covers 13 residues. CDR3: CASSSRDRLGYTF. For the CDR3, the DNA is TGTGCCAGCAGCTCCAGGGACAGGTTGGGCTACACCTTC.

The chain is built from TRBV5-1 and TRBJ2-4; no clear D gene. The CDR3 consists of 15 residues. In germline, CDR1 is SGHRS, CDR2 YFSETQ. Trimming shortened V by 0 bases and J by 0 bases, and 7 bases separated the two germline ends. CDR3 DNA: TGCGCCAGCAGCTTGGACGGTGCAGCCAAAAACATTCAGTACTTC. It codes for CASSLDGAAKNIQYF.

The gene calls are TRBV11-3 and TRBJ2-7; TRBD1 is a possible D gene (5 bases). Trimming cost V 3 bases and J 3 bases, with 9 bases left between them. From germline, CDR1 is SGHNT and CDR2 YENEEA. CDR3 length: 13 amino acids. In DNA, the CDR3 is TGTGCCAGCAGCTTTCAGGGTTTCTACGAGCAGTACTTC. Translated: CASSFQGFYEQYF.

J is TRBJ1-1 and V is TRBV5-1, with D perhaps matching TRBD1 (5 bases). CDR1 SGHRS and CDR2 YFSETQ come from the germline V gene. This CDR3 is 14 amino acids long. The germline V and J ends were trimmed by 4 bases and 4 bases, with 14 bases remaining between them. Here the CDR3 DNA reads TGCGCCAGCAGCCCCCCAGGGTTTTTCACTGAAGCTTTCTTT. The encoded protein is CASSPPGFFTEAFF.

The chain carries TRBV5-1 and TRBJ1-3, with 7 positions matching TRBD1. After removal of 4 bases from V and 4 bases from J, the junction contained 11 bases not matched to a gene. The CDR3 runs 16 residues. CDR1 SGHRS and CDR2 YFSETQ come from the germline V gene. The CDR3 DNA sequence: TGCGCCAGCAGCGTGGACCGTCCAGGGGGAGGAAACACCATATATTTT. It encodes CASSVDRPGGGNTIYF.

This chain connects TRBV2 to TRBJ1-5, with 7 bases aligning to TRBD1. V lost 4 bases and J lost 6; bases outside the gene matches: 6. Germline lookup yields CDR1 SNHLY and CDR2 FYNNEI. The CDR3 consists of 14 residues. The CDR3 DNA follows: TGTGCCAGCAGTGGCGGACAGGAGGTTCAGCCCCAGCATTTT. This sequence encodes CASSGGQEVQPQHF.

This rearrangement joins TRBV24-1 to TRBJ2-1, with 9 nucleotides matching TRBD2. V dropped 4 bases and J dropped 6; count of bases not matched to a gene: 3. Germline V CDR1 and CDR2: KGHDR, SFDVKD. CDR3 size: 14 residues. This CDR3 reads CATSDAGGRNEQFF. The CDR3 coding sequence is TGTGCCACCAGTGACGCGGGAGGGCGCAATGAGCAGTTCTTC.

This sequence joins TRBV9 and TRBJ2-5; a possible D gene is TRBD1 (7 bases). V gave up 3 bases and J gave up 1 base, with 13 bases separating them. CDR3 length: 15 residues. Germline V gives CDR1 SGDLS, CDR2 YYNGEE. CDR3 loop: CASSAWGDSQETQYF. The CDR3 region has the DNA TGTGCCAGCAGCGCATGGGGGGACAGCCAAGAGACCCAGTACTTC. Full variable domain (missing parts from reference TRBV9 and TRBJ2-5): DSGVTQTPKHLITATGQRVTLRCSPRSGDLSVYWYQQSLDQGLQFLIQYYNGEERAKGNILERFSAQQFPDLHSELNLSSLELGDSALYFCASSAWGDSQETQYFGPGTRLLVL.

The V gene is TRBV9, the J gene TRBJ1-2; D is ambiguous. Trimming pared 4 bases from V and 1 base from J, leaving 17 bases between. The CDR3 is 16 amino acids. CDR1 SGDLS and CDR2 YYNGEE come from the germline V gene. CDR3 amino acids: CASSPQIGASNYGYTF. The CDR3 coding sequence is TGTGCCAGCAGCCCACAGATCGGCGCCAGTAACTATGGCTACACCTTC.

The rearrangement joins TRBV7-2 to TRBJ2-7; tentatively, D is TRBD2 (6 bases). The CDR3 contains 14 residues. The ends were cut back, 5 bases at V and 3 bases at J, with 14 bases in the middle. Germline CDR1 SGHTA, CDR2 FQGNSA. CDR3 DNA sequence: TGTGCCAGCAGCGGGGGGAGGAAGTACTACGAGCAGTACTTC. Translated, it gives CASSGGRKYYEQYF.